The rows below give T cell receptor beta chains drawn from one sample of a study of blood T cell repertoires in COVID-19. The repertoire was sequenced with immunoSEQ multiplex PCR; TCRdb's copy has only in-frame clones and lacks some. The sample holds 200,000 to 250,000 clones, roughly nine tenths seen once. The specimen was peripheral blood. These receptors were taken from an older man with acute or convalescent COVID-19. Both conserved end residues are part of each CDR3. A D gene is named only where the DNA matches it firmly. Where a row states a size, it is once, few, many or the class of an expanded clone; other rows omit it.

D: .
size: .
J: TRBJ2-7
length: 14
V: TRBV6-5
CDR3: CASSYSAGAYEQYF
DNA: TGTGCCAGCAGTTACTCAGCGGGTGCCTACGAGCAGTACTTC

D: TRBD1
size: once
J: TRBJ1-2
length: 15
V: TRBV5-1
CDR3: CASSLAGDRGYGYTF
DNA: TGCGCCAGCAGCTTGGCCGGGGACAGGGGCTATGGCTACACCTTC

D: .
size: .
J: TRBJ1-5
length: 15
V: TRBV5-5
CDR3: CASSGEDQGFQPQHF
DNA: TGTGCCAGCAGCGGGGAGGACCAGGGCTTTCAGCCCCAGCATTTT

D: TRBD2
size: .
J: TRBJ2-7
length: 17
V: TRBV27
CDR3: CASSYWTSGRLSYEQYF
DNA: TGTGCCAGCAGTTATTGGACTAGCGGACGACTATCCTACGAGCAGTACTTC

D: .
size: .
J: TRBJ1-3
length: 13
V: TRBV9
CDR3: CASSARDGDTIYF
DNA: TGTGCCAGCAGCGCCCGCGACGGAGACACCATATATTTT

D: .
size: .
J: TRBJ2-5
length: 14
V: TRBV2
CDR3: CASSERAAAETQYF
DNA: TGTGCCAGCAGTGAAAGAGCGGCCGCCGAGACCCAGTACTTC

D: TRBD1
size: .
J: TRBJ1-4
length: 14
V: TRBV5-1
CDR3: CASSFELQGEKLFF
DNA: TGCGCCAGCAGCTTCGAACTACAGGGGGAAAAACTGTTTTTT

D: TRBD1
size: .
J: TRBJ2-7
length: 15
V: TRBV13
CDR3: CASSYLRGQGSEQYF
DNA: TGTGCCAGCAGCTACCTCCGGGGACAGGGGAGCGAGCAGTACTTC

D: TRBD1
size: .
J: TRBJ1-2
length: 17
V: TRBV24-1
CDR3: CATSPSGQGARDYGYTF
DNA: TGTGCCACCAGCCCATCGGGACAGGGGGCTCGGGACTATGGCTACACCTTC

D: .
size: .
J: TRBJ2-3
length: 14
V: TRBV2
CDR3: CASRNRQGTDTQYF
DNA: TGTGCCAGCAGAAATCGACAAGGCACAGATACGCAGTATTTT

D: TRBD1
size: once
J: TRBJ2-5
length: 14
V: TRBV27
CDR3: CASSLQGAKETQYF
DNA: TGTGCCAGCAGTTTACAGGGGGCAAAAGAGACCCAGTACTTC

D: .
size: .
J: TRBJ2-7
length: 14
V: TRBV28
CDR3: CATAGGLLSHEQYF
DNA: TGTGCCACGGCTGGGGGCCTCCTGTCCCACGAGCAGTACTTC

D: .
size: .
J: TRBJ1-6
length: 15
V: TRBV10-3
CDR3: CAISDEGGLNSPLHF
DNA: TGTGCCATCAGTGACGAGGGGGGGCTTAATTCACCCCTCCACTTT

D: .
size: once
J: TRBJ1-2
length: 12
V: TRBV6-5
CDR3: CASRGHGYGYTF
DNA: TGTGCCAGCAGGGGGCATGGCTATGGCTACACCTTC

D: .
size: few
J: TRBJ2-1
length: 16
V: TRBV5-6
CDR3: CASSLVGGNSYNEQFF
DNA: TGTGCCAGCAGCTTGGTGGGCGGGAACTCCTACAATGAGCAGTTCTTC

D: .
size: .
J: TRBJ2-7
length: 13
V: TRBV28
CDR3: CASRGPGLYEQYF
DNA: TGTGCCAGCAGGGGGCCAGGGCTCTACGAGCAGTACTTC

D: .
size: .
J: TRBJ2-3
length: 13
V: TRBV27
CDR3: CASTLGLRYNQYF
DNA: TGTGCCAGCACCCTGGGGCTAAGATACAACCAGTATTTT

D: TRBD1
size: .
J: TRBJ1-2
length: 13
V: TRBV6-5
CDR3: CASSYDREVDYTF
DNA: TGTGCCAGCAGTTACGACAGGGAAGTCGACTACACCTTC

D: TRBD1
size: once
J: TRBJ2-5
length: 16
V: TRBV5-8
CDR3: CASSYRDRGPGETQYF
DNA: TGTGCCAGCAGCTATAGAGACAGGGGGCCGGGAGAGACCCAGTACTTC

D: TRBD2
size: .
J: TRBJ2-3
length: 15
V: TRBV5-1
CDR3: CASSPWKREADTQYF
DNA: TGCGCCAGCAGCCCGTGGAAGCGGGAGGCTGATACGCAGTATTTT

D: TRBD1
size: once
J: TRBJ1-6
length: 16
V: TRBV6-6
CDR3: CASSPGQGSYNSPLHF
DNA: TGTGCCAGCAGTCCCGGACAGGGCTCCTATAATTCACCCCTCCACTTT

D: .
size: .
J: TRBJ2-7
length: 17
V: TRBV6-8
CDR3: CASSYSHGGGSSYEQYF
DNA: TGTGCCAGCAGTTACTCACACGGCGGAGGGAGCTCCTACGAGCAGTACTTC

D: TRBD2
size: .
J: TRBJ2-2
length: 16
V: TRBV19
CDR3: CASSRYSGTGTGELFF
DNA: TGTGCCAGTAGTAGGTATAGCGGGACGGGCACCGGGGAGCTGTTTTTT

D: .
size: once
J: TRBJ2-7
length: 14
V: TRBV29-1
CDR3: CSVEDRGSSYEQYF
DNA: TGCAGCGTTGAAGACAGGGGCTCATCCTACGAGCAGTACTTC

D: TRBD1
size: .
J: TRBJ2-5
length: 13
V: TRBV6-5
CDR3: CASRRQGSETQYF
DNA: TGTGCCAGCAGAAGACAGGGATCAGAGACCCAGTACTTC

D: .
size: once
J: TRBJ1-1
length: 14
V: TRBV10-3
CDR3: CAISEFGENTEAFF
DNA: TGTGCCATCAGTGAGTTCGGGGAGAACACTGAAGCTTTCTTT

D: TRBD2
size: .
J: TRBJ2-1
length: 15
V: TRBV19
CDR3: CASARLAGGRNEQFF
DNA: TGTGCCAGTGCTCGACTAGCGGGAGGTCGAAATGAGCAGTTCTTC

D: .
size: .
J: TRBJ2-3
length: 15
V: TRBV11-2
CDR3: CASRGSDRHTDTQYF
DNA: TGTGCCAGCAGGGGTTCGGACAGACACACAGATACGCAGTATTTT

D: .
size: .
J: TRBJ2-1
length: 16
V: TRBV18
CDR3: CASSPTAVSVSGEQFF
DNA: TGTGCCAGCTCACCAACCGCAGTGTCAGTCAGTGGTGAGCAGTTCTTC

D: TRBD2
size: .
J: TRBJ2-7
length: 13
V: TRBV27
CDR3: CASRGLAGREQYF
DNA: TGTGCCAGCAGAGGTCTAGCGGGACGCGAGCAGTACTTC

D: TRBD2
size: .
J: TRBJ2-3
length: 18
V: TRBV11-2
CDR3: CASRGLSLAGKATDTQYF
DNA: TGTGCCAGCAGGGGACTTTCCCTAGCGGGAAAAGCCACAGATACGCAGTATTTT

D: .
size: .
J: TRBJ2-1
length: 15
V: TRBV14
CDR3: CASSQEGVIPNEQFF
DNA: TGTGCCAGCAGCCAAGAGGGAGTTATCCCAAATGAGCAGTTCTTC

D: .
size: .
J: TRBJ1-6
length: 12
V: TRBV27
CDR3: CASNPAGGPLHF
DNA: TGTGCCAGCAATCCCGCGGGGGGTCCCCTCCACTTT

D: TRBD2
size: .
J: TRBJ2-2
length: 16
V: TRBV7-2
CDR3: CASSPGGPLGTGELFF
DNA: TGTGCCAGCAGCCCGGGGGGACCACTGGGGACCGGGGAGCTGTTTTTT

D: .
size: .
J: TRBJ2-1
length: 14
V: TRBV3-1/TRBV3-2
CDR3: CAPRWSGVHNEQFF
DNA: TGTGCCCCTAGATGGTCGGGAGTCCACAATGAGCAGTTCTTC

D: .
size: few
J: TRBJ2-7
length: 13
V: TRBV9
CDR3: CASSVALTGEQYF
DNA: TGTGCCAGCAGCGTAGCCCTGACAGGCGAGCAGTACTTC

D: .
size: .
J: TRBJ2-7
length: 12
V: TRBV19
CDR3: CASSSPLSEQYF
DNA: TGTGCCAGTAGTTCGCCCCTGAGCGAGCAGTACTTC

D: .
size: .
J: TRBJ2-1
length: 12
V: TRBV12-3/TRBV12-4
CDR3: CASSGTPNEQFF
DNA: TGTGCCAGCAGCGGGACTCCGAATGAGCAGTTCTTC

D: .
size: .
J: TRBJ2-5
length: 15
V: TRBV5-5
CDR3: CASSPRGSLQETQYF
DNA: TGTGCCAGCAGCCCCCGGGGGTCCCTCCAAGAGACCCAGTACTTC

D: .
size: .
J: TRBJ2-3
length: 15
V: TRBV5-1
CDR3: CASSLVSGRTDTQYF
DNA: TGCGCCAGCAGCTTGGTTAGCGGCCGCACAGATACGCAGTATTTT

D: .
size: .
J: TRBJ2-2
length: 16
V: TRBV5-1
CDR3: CASSLTGDTNTGELFF
DNA: TGCGCCAGCAGCCTGACTGGGGACACTAACACCGGGGAGCTGTTTTTT

D: .
size: .
J: TRBJ1-1
length: 13
V: TRBV29-1
CDR3: CSGWTEMNTEAFF
DNA: TGCAGCGGGTGGACAGAAATGAACACTGAAGCTTTCTTT

D: .
size: .
J: TRBJ2-7
length: 11
V: TRBV20-1
CDR3: CSVGGESEQYF
DNA: TGCAGTGTAGGGGGAGAGAGCGAGCAGTACTTC

D: .
size: .
J: TRBJ2-7
length: 14
V: TRBV7-3
CDR3: CASSYAQGPYEQYF
DNA: TGTGCCAGCAGTTATGCGCAGGGGCCCTACGAGCAGTACTTC

D: TRBD1
size: .
J: TRBJ2-7
length: 14
V: TRBV6-5
CDR3: CASSYGQGLVEQYF
DNA: TGTGCCAGCAGTTACGGACAGGGTCTCGTCGAGCAGTACTTC

D: TRBD1
size: once
J: TRBJ1-4
length: 15
V: TRBV19
CDR3: CASSSIGDRHEKLFF
DNA: TGTGCCAGTAGTTCTATTGGGGACAGGCACGAAAAACTGTTTTTT

D: .
size: .
J: TRBJ1-2
length: 15
V: TRBV5-4
CDR3: CASSLDPEGGYGYTF
DNA: TGTGCCAGCAGCTTGGATCCCGAAGGAGGGTATGGCTACACCTTC

D: TRBD2
size: .
J: TRBJ2-5
length: 16
V: TRBV11-3
CDR3: CASSLGLAGASETQYF
DNA: TGTGCCAGCAGCTTAGGACTAGCGGGAGCCTCAGAGACCCAGTACTTC

D: TRBD2
size: .
J: TRBJ2-1
length: 15
V: TRBV7-3
CDR3: CASSRRGDPYNEQFF
DNA: TGTGCCAGCAGCAGACGGGGGGACCCCTACAATGAGCAGTTCTTC

D: .
size: .
J: TRBJ2-2
length: 15
V: TRBV2
CDR3: CASSEVGLATGELFF
DNA: TGTGCCAGCAGTGAAGTTGGGCTGGCCACCGGGGAGCTGTTTTTT

D: .
size: .
J: TRBJ1-2
length: 13
V: TRBV3-1/TRBV3-2
CDR3: CASSPGVAYGYTF
DNA: TGTGCCAGCAGCCCGGGGGTGGCCTATGGCTACACCTTC

D: .
size: .
J: TRBJ2-4
length: 12
V: TRBV5-1
CDR3: CASSLIGGSEYF
DNA: TGCGCCAGCAGCTTGATCGGGGGTTCGGAGTACTTC

D: .
size: .
J: TRBJ1-3
length: 18
V: TRBV4-1
CDR3: CASRLYATTAGGGNTIYF
DNA: TGCGCCAGCAGACTTTACGCCACCACTGCTGGAGGAGGAAACACCATATATTTT

D: TRBD1
size: .
J: TRBJ1-5
length: 16
V: TRBV19
CDR3: CASSIGTGGAFQPQHF
DNA: TGTGCCAGTAGTATTGGGACAGGGGGCGCGTTTCAGCCCCAGCATTTT